This T cell receptor (beta chain) was sequenced for a study of T cells in Graves' hyperthyroidism and ophthalmopathy. Amplified TCR beta CDR3 regions came from RNA transcripts. A first-round RT-PCR of the TCR CDR3 used the HTBI primer set. TCRdb itself ran the multiplex PCR reads through MiXCR, one entry per CDR3 protein. The sample holds 550,000 to 700,000 distinct CDR3 sequences, roughly 46% seen once. Remarks on this clonotype: Its target is unknown.

The diagnoses drew upon clinical symptoms, serum thyroxine and TRAb, thyroid ultrasound and orbital computed tomography. Trimming removed 6 bases from V and 7 bases from J; junction bases left unmatched: 4. Germline V gives CDR1 SGHRS, CDR2 YFSETQ. The length of the CDR3 is 13 residues. Study observations and caveats: Model-based prediction identified ophthalmopathy a median approximately 6 months prior to its onset. Researchers report that a 13 V-J model separated ophthalmopathy from stable hyperthyroidism.

The sequenced sample consisted of peripheral blood or thyroid tissue (not recorded which). This rearrangement joins TRBV5-1 to TRBJ1-6; 7 nucleotides match TRBD1. This TCR derives from an adult woman with Graves' disease, either hyperthyroidism or ophthalmopathy (not recorded which). The DNA of the CDR3 is TGCGCCAGCAACGACAGGGACAATTCACCCCTCCACTTT. This encodes CASNDRDNSPLHF.